What follows are 18 T cell receptor beta chains derived from one specimen sequenced in a study of cytomegalovirus exposure and HLA in healthy donors (dated 2017 in TCRdb). Libraries were constructed by the immunoSEQ multiplex PCR assay. TCRdb took this table from immuneACCESS and kept in-frame rearrangements with V and J called. Such tables lack part of the clones; where checked against another copy, unresolved V genes explain under half of the gap, and the rest is unexplained. The sample contains about 180,000 clones, 86% of them found a single time. The ten largest clonotypes hold 2.7% of the sample. The material sequenced was PBMCs. The receptors originated from a man aged 18 to 29 in good health and CMV-seropositive.

The rearrangement links TRBV27 to TRBJ2-7; D not certain. Germline V lookup: CDR1 MNHEY, CDR2 SMNVEV (reference sequence). Trimming took 3 bases from V and 7 from J, leaving 13 bases between them. The CDR3 covers 13 residues. CDR3 loop: CASSLLASYEQYF. The CDR3 DNA follows: TGTGCCAGCAGTTTGCTCGCTAGTTATGAGCAGTACTTC.

The chain couples TRBV2 to TRBJ2-5; D perhaps matches TRBD2 (5 bases). The CDR3 has 15 amino acids. Between the trimmed V and J ends, which lost 9 bases and 5 bases, there was a span of 22 bases. CDR1 and CDR2 from the germline V gene are SNHLY and FYNNEI. The CDR3 coding sequence is TGTGCCAGTCTCTATGCGGGCCTCCCGGGGGAGACCCAGTACTTC. Translated: CASLYAGLPGETQYF.

The rearrangement uses TRBV27 and TRBJ2-1; 8 bases agree with TRBD2. Looked up from germline, CDR1 is MNHEY and CDR2 is SMNVEV (reference sequence). This CDR3 region has 18 residues. Trimming removed 3 bases from V and 5 bases from J; junction bases left unmatched: 15. This CDR3 reads CASSFGSGVLNPHNEQFF. CDR3 DNA: TGTGCCAGCAGTTTTGGTAGCGGGGTGTTAAATCCCCACAATGAGCAGTTCTTC.

A note on this clone: Other DNA sequences from this sample encode an identical CDR3 as well. The chain is built from TRBV6-5 and TRBJ2-7, with D possibly matching TRBD2 (6 bases). The ends were cut back, 0 bases at V and 4 bases at J, with 13 bases in the middle. This CDR3 contains 15 residues. CDR1 is MNHEY, CDR2 SVGAGI, per germline. The chain's CDR3 is CASSYSSRGPYEQYF. As DNA, the CDR3 is TGTGCCAGCAGTTACTCTTCGCGGGGACCGTACGAGCAGTACTTC.

V and J are TRBV7-9 and TRBJ2-1; a weak D match, TRBD2 (5 bases). The CDR3 consists of 14 residues. V dropped 3 bases and J dropped 2 bases, with 8 bases sitting between them. Germline assignment: CDR1 SEHNR and CDR2 FQNEAQ (reference sequence). In DNA form, the CDR3 reads TGTGCCAGCAGCTTGCGGACTCCCTACAATGAGCAGTTCTTC. Translating it yields CASSLRTPYNEQFF.

This chain connects TRBV19 to TRBJ1-1; tentative D call: TRBD1 (6 bases). Germline-derived CDR1 and CDR2 are LNHDA and SQIVND (reference sequence). The CDR3 loop spans 14 amino acids. Trimming pared 7 bases from V and 4 bases from J, leaving 16 bases between. CDR3 residues: CASKIQGEGTEAFF. The CDR3 DNA reads TGTGCCAGTAAGATACAGGGTGAGGGCACTGAAGCTTTCTTT.

The CDR3 region is CASSLKGDTEAFF. Here the CDR3 DNA reads TGTGCCAGCAGCTTAAAGGGGGACACTGAAGCTTTCTTT. The J gene is TRBJ1-1, the V gene TRBV11-1; D is possibly TRBD1 (6 bases). This CDR3 is 13 amino acids long. Trimming stripped 2 bases from V and 3 bases from J, with 7 bases between. CDR1 is SGHAT and CDR2 is FQDESV in the germline V gene (reference sequence).

The chain recombines TRBV7-6 with TRBJ2-1; a weak D match, TRBD2 (5 bases). The length of the CDR3 is 14 residues. Trimming removed 5 bases at V and 4 bases at J, with 12 bases between. Germline lookup yields CDR1 SGHVS and CDR2 FNYEAQ. CDR3 nucleotides: TGTGCCAGCAGCCCGCAGAGGGCATACAATGAGCAGTTCTTC. Its protein product is CASSPQRAYNEQFF.

The J gene is TRBJ2-1, the V gene TRBV5-6; possible D gene TRBD2, 7 bases. CDR1 and CDR2 from the germline V gene are SGHDT and YYEEEE. V lost 0 bases and J 8 bases, leaving 24 bases between the germline ends. The CDR3 has 18 amino acids. The CDR3 is CASSLATLAGLGGDEQFF. The CDR3, as DNA: TGTGCCAGCAGCTTGGCCACCTTAGCGGGCTTGGGGGGCGATGAGCAGTTCTTC. Using reference TRBV5-6 and TRBJ2-1 for the parts outside the CDR3, the full variable domain is DAGVTQSPTHLIKTRGQQVTLRCSPKSGHDTVSWYQQALGQGPQFIFQYYEEEERQRGNFPDRFSGHQFPNYSSELNVNALLLGDSALYLCASSLATLAGLGGDEQFFGPGTRLTVL.

The chain is built from TRBV19 and TRBJ1-1, with D unresolved. The germline CDR1 and CDR2 sequences are LNHDA and SQIVND (reference sequence). The V end was cut by 0 bases, the J end by 3 bases, with 5 bases between. The CDR3 contains 13 residues. CDR3 in DNA: TGTGCCAGTAGTATAGATACAGACACTGAAGCTTTCTTT. Translated: CASSIDTDTEAFF.

Only one count was recorded for this clone. The gene calls are TRBV7-9 and TRBJ2-7, with a tentative D call TRBD2 (6 bases). V lost 5 bases and J lost 6, with 14 bases in between. Germline values: CDR1 SEHNR, CDR2 FQNEAQ (reference sequence). The CDR3 extends over 13 amino acids. DNA for the CDR3: TGTGCCAGCAGCCCTCCGGGGACTCCCGAGCAGTACTTC. Translated: CASSPPGTPEQYF.

The chain combines TRBV9 with TRBJ2-7; a possible D gene is TRBD2 (6 bases). Germline V CDR1 and CDR2: SGDLS, YYNGEE. This CDR3 contains 16 residues. Trimming shortened V by 4 bases and J by 3 bases, and 20 bases separated the two germline ends. DNA of the CDR3: TGTGCCAGCAGCCCGGCGGGACCGCTAAGTTACTACGAGCAGTACTTC. It codes for CASSPAGPLSYYEQYF.

The rearrangement links TRBV25-1 to TRBJ2-1; tentatively, D is TRBD1 (5 bases). The CDR3 totals 15 residues. The V gene lost 7 bases and the J gene lost 0 bases, with 13 bases spanning the gap. CDR1 and CDR2 from the germline V gene are MGHDK and SYGVNS. In DNA form, the CDR3 reads TGTGCCAGCACTAGGGGCCGAAGCTCCTACAATGAGCAGTTCTTC. It yields the protein CASTRGRSSYNEQFF.

The rearrangement links TRBV6-5 to TRBJ2-7; TRBD1 matches at 12 bases. There are 16 residues in the CDR3. Germline CDR1 and CDR2: MNHEY and SVGAGI. The J segment lost 12 bases and the V segment lost 2 bases, leaving 14 bases of the junction unmatched. The CDR3 loop reads CASSYAGTGGLSGRYF. CDR3 sequence (DNA): TGTGCCAGCAGTTACGCGGGGACAGGGGGCCTCAGCGGGCGGTACTTC.

V gene TRBV28 combines with J gene TRBJ2-5; D remains unclear. The germline gives CDR1 MDHEN, CDR2 SYDVKM. Deletions cut 5 bases from V and 1 base from J, with 8 bases between. CDR3 length equals 13 residues. The CDR3: CASSHSPQETQYF. The CDR3 DNA is TGTGCCAGCAGTCATAGTCCCCAAGAGACCCAGTACTTC. The whole variable domain, remainder taken from reference TRBV28 and TRBJ2-5, is DVKVTQSSRYLVKRTGEKVFLECVQDMDHENMFWYRQDPGLGLRLIYFSYDVKMKEKGDIPEGYSVSREKKERFSLILESASTNQTSMYLCASSHSPQETQYFGPGTRLLVL.

This clone showed up just a few times. The V call is TRBV6-5, the J call TRBJ2-7; tentative D call: TRBD1 (5 bases). This CDR3 contains 15 residues. Germline values: CDR1 MNHEY, CDR2 SVGAGI. The V end was cut by 0 bases, the J end by 2 bases, with 11 bases between. The CDR3 DNA reads as TGTGCCAGCAGTTACTCGCAGGGTAGCACCTACGAGCAGTACTTC. This encodes CASSYSQGSTYEQYF.

This clone was observed a single time. The rearrangement joins TRBV9 to TRBJ2-7, with D perhaps TRBD2 (6 bases). V was trimmed by 3 bases and J by 0 bases, leaving 19 bases between them. The CDR3 loop spans 17 amino acids. Germline V CDR1 and CDR2: SGDLS, YYNGEE. CDR3 amino acids: CASSGDGGLIPSYEQYF. The CDR3 DNA reads as TGTGCCAGCAGCGGGGATGGGGGACTCATCCCCTCCTACGAGCAGTACTTC.

This clone has just one count. V is TRBV28 and J is TRBJ2-7, with D unresolved. Deletions cut 2 bases from V and 3 bases from J, with 17 bases between. CDR1 is MDHEN and CDR2 is SYDVKM in the germline V gene. The CDR3 runs to 16 residues. CDR3 DNA sequence: TGTGCCAGCAGTTTAGGTGCAGCGACCTCCTTCTACGAGCAGTACTTC. This gives the protein CASSLGAATSFYEQYF.